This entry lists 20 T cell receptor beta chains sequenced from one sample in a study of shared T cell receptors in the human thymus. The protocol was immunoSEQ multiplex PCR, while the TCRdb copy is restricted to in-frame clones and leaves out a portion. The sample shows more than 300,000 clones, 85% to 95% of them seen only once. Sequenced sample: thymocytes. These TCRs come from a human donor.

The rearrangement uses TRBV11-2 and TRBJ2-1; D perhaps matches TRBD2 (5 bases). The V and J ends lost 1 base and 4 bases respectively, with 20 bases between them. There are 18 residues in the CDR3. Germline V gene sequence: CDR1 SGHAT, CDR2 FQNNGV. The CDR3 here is CASSLVVRANRVYNEQFF. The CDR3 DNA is TGTGCCAGCAGCTTAGTGGTGAGGGCCAACAGAGTTTACAATGAGCAGTTCTTC.

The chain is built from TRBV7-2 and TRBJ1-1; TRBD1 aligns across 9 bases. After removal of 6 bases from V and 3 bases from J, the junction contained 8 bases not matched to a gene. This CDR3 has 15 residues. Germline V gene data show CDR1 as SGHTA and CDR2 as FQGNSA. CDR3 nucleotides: TGTGCCAGCAGACATACAGGGGGCCCGGACACTGAAGCTTTCTTT. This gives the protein CASRHTGGPDTEAFF.

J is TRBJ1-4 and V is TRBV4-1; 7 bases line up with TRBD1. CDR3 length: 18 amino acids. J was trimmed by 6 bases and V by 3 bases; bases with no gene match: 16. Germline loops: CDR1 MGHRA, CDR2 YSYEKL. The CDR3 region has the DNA TGCGCCAGCAGCCAGACACAGGGGATAAGAGGGGGAGATGAAAAACTGTTTTTT. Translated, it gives CASSQTQGIRGGDEKLFF.

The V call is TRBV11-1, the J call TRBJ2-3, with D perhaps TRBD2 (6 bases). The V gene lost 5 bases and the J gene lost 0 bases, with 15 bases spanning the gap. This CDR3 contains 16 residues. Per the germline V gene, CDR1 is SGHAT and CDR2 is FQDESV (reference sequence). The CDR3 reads CASSARLVESTDTQYF. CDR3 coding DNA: TGTGCCAGCAGCGCCCGACTAGTTGAAAGCACAGATACGCAGTATTTT. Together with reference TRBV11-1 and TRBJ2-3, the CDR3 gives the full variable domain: EAEVAQSPRYKITEKSQAVAFWCDPISGHATLYWYRQILGQGPELLVQFQDESVVDDSQLPKDRFSAERLKGVDSTLKIQPAELGDSAMYLCASSARLVESTDTQYFGPGTRLTVL.

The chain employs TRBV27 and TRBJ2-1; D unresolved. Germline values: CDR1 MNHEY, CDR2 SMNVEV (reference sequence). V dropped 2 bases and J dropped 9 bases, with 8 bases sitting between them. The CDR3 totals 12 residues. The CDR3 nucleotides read TGTGCCAGCAGTTTAGGGCTGGGTGAGCAGTTCTTC. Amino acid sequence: CASSLGLGEQFF.

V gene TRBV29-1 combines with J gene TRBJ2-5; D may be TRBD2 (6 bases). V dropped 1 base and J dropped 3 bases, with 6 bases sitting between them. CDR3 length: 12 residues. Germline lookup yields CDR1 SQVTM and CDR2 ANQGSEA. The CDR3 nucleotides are TGCAGCGTTGAAGGGGGGGAAGAGACCCAGTACTTC. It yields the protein CSVEGGEETQYF.

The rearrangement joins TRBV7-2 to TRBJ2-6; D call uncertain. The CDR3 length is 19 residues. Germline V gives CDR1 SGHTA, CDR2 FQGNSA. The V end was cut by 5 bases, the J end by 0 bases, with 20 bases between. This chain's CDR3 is CASSPRGDYRSSGANVLTF. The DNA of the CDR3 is TGTGCCAGCAGCCCCAGAGGTGATTACAGAAGCTCTGGGGCCAACGTCCTGACTTTC. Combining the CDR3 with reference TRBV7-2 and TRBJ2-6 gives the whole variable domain GAGVSQSPSNKVTEKGKDVELRCDPISGHTALYWYRQSLGQGLEFLIYFQGNSAPDKSGLPSDRFSAERTGGSVSTLTIQRTQQEDSAVYLCASSPRGDYRSSGANVLTFGAGSRLTVL.

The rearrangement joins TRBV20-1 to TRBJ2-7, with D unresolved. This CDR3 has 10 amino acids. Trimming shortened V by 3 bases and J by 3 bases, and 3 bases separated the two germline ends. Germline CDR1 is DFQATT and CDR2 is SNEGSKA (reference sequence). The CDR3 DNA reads TGCAGTGCTAGTCGCTACGAGCAGTACTTC. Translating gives CSASRYEQYF.

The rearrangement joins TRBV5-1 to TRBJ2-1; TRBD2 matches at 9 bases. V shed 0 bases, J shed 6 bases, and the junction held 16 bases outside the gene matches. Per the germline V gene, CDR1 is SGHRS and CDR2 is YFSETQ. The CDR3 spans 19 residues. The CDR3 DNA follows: TGCGCCAGCAGCTTGGTGACAGAATTTAGACTAGCGGTTACCAATGAGCAGTTCTTC. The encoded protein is CASSLVTEFRLAVTNEQFF.

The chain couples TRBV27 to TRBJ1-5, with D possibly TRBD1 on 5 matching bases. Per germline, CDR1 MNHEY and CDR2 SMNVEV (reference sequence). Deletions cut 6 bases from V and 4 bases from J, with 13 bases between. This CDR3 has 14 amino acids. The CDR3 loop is CASSSGNRNQPQHF. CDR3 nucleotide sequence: TGTGCCAGCAGCTCAGGGAACCGGAATCAGCCCCAGCATTTT.

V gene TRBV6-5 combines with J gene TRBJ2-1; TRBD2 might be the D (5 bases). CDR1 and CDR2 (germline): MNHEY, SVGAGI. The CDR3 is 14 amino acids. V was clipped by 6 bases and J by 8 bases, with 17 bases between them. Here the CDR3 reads CASSPGYPPYEQFF. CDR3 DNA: TGTGCCAGCAGCCCGGGGTACCCCCCCTATGAGCAGTTCTTC.

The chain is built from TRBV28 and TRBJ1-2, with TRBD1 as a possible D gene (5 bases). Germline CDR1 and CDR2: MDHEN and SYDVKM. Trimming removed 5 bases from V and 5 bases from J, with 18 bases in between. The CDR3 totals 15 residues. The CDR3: CASSPPRRGGYGYTF. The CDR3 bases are TGTGCCAGCAGTCCCCCCCGGAGGGGCGGTTATGGCTACACCTTC.

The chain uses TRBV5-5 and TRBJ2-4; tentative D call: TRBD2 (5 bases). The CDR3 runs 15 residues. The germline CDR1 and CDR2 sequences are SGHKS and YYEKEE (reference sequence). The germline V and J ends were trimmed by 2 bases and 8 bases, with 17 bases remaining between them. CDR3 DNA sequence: TGTGCCAGCAGCTTACACGGGGAGTACTGGGACATTCAGTACTTC. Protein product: CASSLHGEYWDIQYF.

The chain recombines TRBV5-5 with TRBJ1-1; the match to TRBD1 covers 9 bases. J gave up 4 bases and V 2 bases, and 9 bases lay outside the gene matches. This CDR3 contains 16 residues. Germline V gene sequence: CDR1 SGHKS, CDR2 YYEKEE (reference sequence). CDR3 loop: CASSFRLSDRGTEAFF. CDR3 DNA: TGTGCCAGCAGCTTCCGATTATCGGACAGGGGCACTGAAGCTTTCTTT.

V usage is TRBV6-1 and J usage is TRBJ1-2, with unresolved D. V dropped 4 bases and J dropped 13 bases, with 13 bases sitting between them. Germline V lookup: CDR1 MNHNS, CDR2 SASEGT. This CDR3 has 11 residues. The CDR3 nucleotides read TGTGCCAGCAGTGGTCAGGAGCGGGGCACCTTC. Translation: CASSGQERGTF.

CDR3 sequence (DNA): TGCAGCGTTGAAGATCTGTTCGCCGGGGGCCGGCAGTACTTC. Its protein product is CSVEDLFAGGRQYF. The chain uses TRBV29-1 and TRBJ2-7; the D gene could be TRBD1 or TRBD2 (6 bases each). V lost 0 bases to trimming and J lost 9 bases, with 18 bases between them. Germline assignment: CDR1 SQVTM and CDR2 ANQGSEA. The CDR3 length is 14 residues.

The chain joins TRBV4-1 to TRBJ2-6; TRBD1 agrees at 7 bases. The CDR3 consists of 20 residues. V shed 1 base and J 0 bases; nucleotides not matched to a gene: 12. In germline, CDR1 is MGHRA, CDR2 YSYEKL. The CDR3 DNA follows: TGCGCCAGCAGCCAAGCCTTACCGGGACAGAATCCCTCTGGGGCCAACGTCCTGACTTTC. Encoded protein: CASSQALPGQNPSGANVLTF.

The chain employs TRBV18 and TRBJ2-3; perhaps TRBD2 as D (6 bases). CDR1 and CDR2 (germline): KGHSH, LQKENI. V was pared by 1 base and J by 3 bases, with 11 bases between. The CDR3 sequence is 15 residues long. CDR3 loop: CASSPLRERTDTQYF. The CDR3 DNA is TGTGCCAGCTCACCACTCCGGGAGAGAACAGATACGCAGTATTTT.

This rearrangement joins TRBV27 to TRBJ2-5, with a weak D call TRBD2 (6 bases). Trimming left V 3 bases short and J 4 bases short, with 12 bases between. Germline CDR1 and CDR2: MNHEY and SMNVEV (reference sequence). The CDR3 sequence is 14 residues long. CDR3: CASSLGAGPETQYF. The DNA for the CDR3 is TGTGCCAGCAGTTTGGGTGCGGGACCAGAGACCCAGTACTTC.

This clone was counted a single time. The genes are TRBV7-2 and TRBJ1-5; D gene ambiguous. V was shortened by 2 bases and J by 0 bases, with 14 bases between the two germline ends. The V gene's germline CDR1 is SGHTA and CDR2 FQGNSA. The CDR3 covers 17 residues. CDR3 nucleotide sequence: TGTGCCAGCAGCTTACCTCTTTTCCGGGGTAGCAATCAGCCCCAGCATTTT. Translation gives CASSLPLFRGSNQPQHF.